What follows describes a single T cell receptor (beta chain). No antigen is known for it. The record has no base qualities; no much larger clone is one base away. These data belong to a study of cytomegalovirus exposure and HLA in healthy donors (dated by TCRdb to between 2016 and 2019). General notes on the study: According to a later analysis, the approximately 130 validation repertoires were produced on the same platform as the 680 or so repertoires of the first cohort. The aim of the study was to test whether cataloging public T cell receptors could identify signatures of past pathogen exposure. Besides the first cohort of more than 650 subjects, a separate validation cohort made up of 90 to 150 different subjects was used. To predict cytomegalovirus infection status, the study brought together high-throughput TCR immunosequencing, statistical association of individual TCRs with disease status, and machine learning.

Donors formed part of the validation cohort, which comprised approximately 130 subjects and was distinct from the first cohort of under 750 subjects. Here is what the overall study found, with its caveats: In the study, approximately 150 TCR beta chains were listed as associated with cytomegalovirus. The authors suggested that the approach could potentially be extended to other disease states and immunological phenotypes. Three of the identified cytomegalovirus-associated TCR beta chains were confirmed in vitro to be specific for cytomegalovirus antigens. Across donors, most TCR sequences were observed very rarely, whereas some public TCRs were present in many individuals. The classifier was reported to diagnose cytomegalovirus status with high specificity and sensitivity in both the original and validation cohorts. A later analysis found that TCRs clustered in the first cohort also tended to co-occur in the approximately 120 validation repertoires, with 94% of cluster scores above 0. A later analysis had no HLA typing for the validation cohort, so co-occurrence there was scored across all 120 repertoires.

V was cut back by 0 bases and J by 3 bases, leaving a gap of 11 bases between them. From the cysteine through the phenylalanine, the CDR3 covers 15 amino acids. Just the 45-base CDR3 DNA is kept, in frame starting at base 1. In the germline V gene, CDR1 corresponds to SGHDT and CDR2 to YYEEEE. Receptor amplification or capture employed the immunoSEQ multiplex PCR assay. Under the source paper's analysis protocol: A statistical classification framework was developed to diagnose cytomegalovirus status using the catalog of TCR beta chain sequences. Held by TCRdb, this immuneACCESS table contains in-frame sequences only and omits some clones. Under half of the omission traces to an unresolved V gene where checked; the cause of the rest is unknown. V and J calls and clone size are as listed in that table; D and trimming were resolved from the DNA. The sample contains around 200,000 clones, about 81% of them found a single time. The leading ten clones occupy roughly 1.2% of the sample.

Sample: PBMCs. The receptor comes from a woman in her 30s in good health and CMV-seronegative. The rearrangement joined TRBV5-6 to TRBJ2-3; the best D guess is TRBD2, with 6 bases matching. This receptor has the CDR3 CASSLDPTRTDTQYF. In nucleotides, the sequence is TGTGCCAGCAGCTTGGACCCGACTAGAACAGATACGCAGTATTTT.